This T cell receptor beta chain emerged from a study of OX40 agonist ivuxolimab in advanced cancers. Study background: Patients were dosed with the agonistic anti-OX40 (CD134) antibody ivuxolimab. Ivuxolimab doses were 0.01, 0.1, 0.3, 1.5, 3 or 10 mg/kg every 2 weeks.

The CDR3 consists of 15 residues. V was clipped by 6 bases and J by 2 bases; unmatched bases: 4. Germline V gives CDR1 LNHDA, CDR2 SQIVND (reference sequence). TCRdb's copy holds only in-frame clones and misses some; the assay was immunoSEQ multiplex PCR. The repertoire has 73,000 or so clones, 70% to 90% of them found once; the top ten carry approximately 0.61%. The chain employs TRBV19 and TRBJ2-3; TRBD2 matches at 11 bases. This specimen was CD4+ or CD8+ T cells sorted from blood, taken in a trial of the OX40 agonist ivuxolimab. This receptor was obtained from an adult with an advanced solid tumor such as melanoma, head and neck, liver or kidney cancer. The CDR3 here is CASRLAGDATDTQYF. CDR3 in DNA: TGTGCCAGTAGACTAGCGGGGGATGCCACAGATACGCAGTATTTT.